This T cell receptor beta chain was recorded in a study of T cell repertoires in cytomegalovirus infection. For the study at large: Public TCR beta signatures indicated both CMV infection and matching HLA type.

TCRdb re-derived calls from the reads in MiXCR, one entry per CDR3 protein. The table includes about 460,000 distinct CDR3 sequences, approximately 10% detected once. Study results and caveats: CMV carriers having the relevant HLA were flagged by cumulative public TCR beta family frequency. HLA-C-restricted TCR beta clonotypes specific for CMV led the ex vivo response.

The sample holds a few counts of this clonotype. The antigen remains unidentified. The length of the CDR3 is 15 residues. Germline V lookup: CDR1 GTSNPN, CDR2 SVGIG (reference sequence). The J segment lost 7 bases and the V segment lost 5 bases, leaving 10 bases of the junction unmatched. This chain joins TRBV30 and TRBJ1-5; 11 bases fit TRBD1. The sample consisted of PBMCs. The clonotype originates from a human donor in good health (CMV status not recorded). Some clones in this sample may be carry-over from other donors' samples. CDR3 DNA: TGTGCCTGGGGTAAGGGACAGGGGGGGAGCCAGCCCCAGCATTTT. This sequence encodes CAWGKGQGGSQPQHF.